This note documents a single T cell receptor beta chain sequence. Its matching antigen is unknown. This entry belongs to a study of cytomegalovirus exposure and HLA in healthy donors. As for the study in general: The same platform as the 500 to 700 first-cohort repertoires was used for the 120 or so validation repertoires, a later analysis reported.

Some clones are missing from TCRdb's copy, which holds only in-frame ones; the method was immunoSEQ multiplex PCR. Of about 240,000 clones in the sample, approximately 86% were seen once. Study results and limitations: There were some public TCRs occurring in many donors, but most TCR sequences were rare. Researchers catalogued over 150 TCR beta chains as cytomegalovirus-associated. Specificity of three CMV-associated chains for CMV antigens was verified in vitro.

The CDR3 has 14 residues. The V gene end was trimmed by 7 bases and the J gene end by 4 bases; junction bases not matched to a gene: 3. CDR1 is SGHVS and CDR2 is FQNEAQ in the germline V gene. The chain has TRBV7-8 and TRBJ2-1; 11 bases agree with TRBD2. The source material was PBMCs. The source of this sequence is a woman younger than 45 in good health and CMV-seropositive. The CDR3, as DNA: TGTGCCAGCATACTAGCGGGAGCTTACAATGAGCAGTTCTTC. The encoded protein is CASILAGAYNEQFF.